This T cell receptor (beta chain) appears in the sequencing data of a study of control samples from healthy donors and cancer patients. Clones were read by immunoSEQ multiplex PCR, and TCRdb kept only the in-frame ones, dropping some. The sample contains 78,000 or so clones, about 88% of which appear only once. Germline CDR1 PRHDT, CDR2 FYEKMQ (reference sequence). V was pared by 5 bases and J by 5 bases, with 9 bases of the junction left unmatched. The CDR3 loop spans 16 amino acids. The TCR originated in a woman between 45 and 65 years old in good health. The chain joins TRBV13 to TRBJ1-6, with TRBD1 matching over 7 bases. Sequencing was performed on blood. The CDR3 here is CASSPRQGVNNSPLHF. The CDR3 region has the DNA TGTGCCAGCAGCCCTAGACAGGGCGTAAATAATTCACCCCTCCACTTT.